This T cell receptor (beta chain) was captured in a study of technical replicates of blood from a handful of donors. With 5 bases removed from V and 12 bases from J, the gap between germline ends came to 20 bases. The CDR3 sequence is 13 residues long. In germline, CDR1 is MGHDK, CDR2 SYGVNS. This table comes from immunoSEQ multiplex PCR, and its TCRdb copy is limited to in-frame clones, with some not included. The data hold 55,000 to 70,000 clones, with around 88% observed a single time. Material: PBMCs. The rearrangement links TRBV25-1 to TRBJ2-7, with D perhaps TRBD1 (6 bases). The receptor comes from a human donor in good health. Some clones in this sample may be carry-over from other donors' samples. CDR3 nucleotide sequence: TGTGCCAGCAGTTTCTCGACAGGTGCAAGTCTGTACTTC. Residues: CASSFSTGASLYF.